These 27 T cell receptor beta chains were all obtained from the same sample, sequenced in a study of cytomegalovirus exposure and HLA in healthy donors. PCR was performed using 60 Vbeta and 13 Jbeta primers. The assay was immunoSEQ multiplex PCR, and TCRdb's table has in-frame clones only and misses some. This repertoire shows 96,000 or so clones, 65% to 75% found once; its top ten account for 3%. Material for sequencing was PBMCs. Receptors were obtained from a female donor in good health and CMV-seropositive.

The chain has TRBV5-6 and TRBJ2-7, with TRBD1 matching over 7 bases. Losses at the gene ends were 0 bases for V and 8 bases for J; bases not matched to a gene: 2. Germline CDR1 SGHDT, CDR2 YYEEEE. The CDR3 is 12 amino acids. CDR3 in amino acids: CASSLGGGKQYF. CDR3 nucleotides: TGTGCCAGCAGCTTGGGAGGGGGCAAGCAGTACTTC.

The rearrangement joins TRBV30 to TRBJ1-3; a possible D gene is TRBD1 (5 bases). CDR1 is GTSNPN and CDR2 is SVGIG in the germline V gene (reference sequence). This CDR3 is built from 14 residues. Trimming left V 0 bases short and J 3 bases short, with 9 bases between. As DNA, the CDR3 is TGTGCCTGGAGTGTGAAGGGGCTTGGAAACACCATATATTTT. Translated, it gives CAWSVKGLGNTIYF. Full variable domain (outside the CDR3, taken from reference TRBV30 and TRBJ1-3): SQTIHQWPATLVQPVGSPLSLECTVEGTSNPNLYWYRQAAGRGLQLLFYSVGIGQISSEVPQNLSASRPQDRQFILSSKKLLLSDSGFYLCAWSVKGLGNTIYFGEGSWLTVV.

V usage is TRBV6-5 and J usage is TRBJ1-2, with 7 bases matching TRBD1. CDR1 is MNHEY, CDR2 SVGAGI, per germline. This CDR3 has 15 amino acids. The V and J ends lost 7 bases and 2 bases, in that order; junction bases with no gene match: 10. For the CDR3, the DNA is TGTGCCAGCACCCCGGGACAGCGGTGGAACTATGGCTACACCTTC. Amino acids: CASTPGQRWNYGYTF.

The rearrangement links TRBV6-5 to TRBJ1-3; tentative D call: TRBD1 (6 bases). This CDR3 region has 14 residues. Germline V CDR1 and CDR2: MNHEY, SVGAGI. The V end lost 7 bases, the J end lost 2 bases, and 12 bases lay between the germline ends. The CDR3 loop is CASIPPGAGNTIYF. Here the CDR3 DNA reads TGTGCCAGCATTCCCCCAGGGGCTGGAAACACCATATATTTT.

The chain uses TRBV6-1 and TRBJ2-7, with 10 positions matching TRBD1. The CDR3 extends over 14 amino acids. Germline V gene data show CDR1 as MNHNS and CDR2 as SASEGT. V dropped 4 bases and J dropped 3; count of bases not matched to a gene: 3. The CDR3 spells CASSVDRGYYEQYF. CDR3 nucleotide sequence: TGTGCCAGCAGTGTGGACAGGGGGTACTACGAGCAGTACTTC.

This sequence joins TRBV18 and TRBJ1-6; no definite D call. Trimming removed 2 bases from V and 13 bases from J, with 12 bases in between. Germline assignment: CDR1 KGHSH and CDR2 LQKENI. The CDR3 totals 13 residues. CDR3 loop: CASSPSLEMPLHF. The CDR3 DNA follows: TGTGCCAGCTCACCAAGCCTAGAAATGCCCCTCCACTTT. The variable domain in full, completed from reference TRBV18 and TRBJ1-6, reads NAGVMQNPRHLVRRRGQEARLRCSPMKGHSHVYWYRQLPEEGLKFMVYLQKENIIDESGMPKERFSAEFPKEGPSILRIQQVVRGDSAAYFCASSPSLEMPLHFGNGTRLTVT.

On this clone: This specimen includes other DNA sequences encoding the same CDR3. The gene calls are TRBV7-3 and TRBJ2-7; D not resolved. The V end was cut by 0 bases, the J end by 2 bases, with 8 bases between. From germline, CDR1 is SGHTA and CDR2 FQGTGA. The CDR3 is 14 residues long. The chain's CDR3 is CASSLTAGAYEQYF. CDR3 nucleotides: TGTGCCAGCAGCTTAACGGCTGGTGCCTACGAGCAGTACTTC.

This rearrangement joins TRBV11-2 to TRBJ2-7, with 10 bases that match TRBD2. CDR3 length: 14 amino acids. CDR1 is SGHAT, CDR2 FQNNGV, per germline. The V and J ends lost 5 bases and 5 bases, in that order; junction bases with no gene match: 6. As DNA, the CDR3 is TGTGCCAGCAGCCGCGGGACTAGCGTAAACGAGCAGTACTTC. This gives the protein CASSRGTSVNEQYF.

The chain is built from TRBV6-5 and TRBJ2-7; 11 bases match TRBD2. The CDR3 length is 14 residues. J gave up 7 bases and V 8 bases, and 10 bases lay outside the gene matches. The germline gives CDR1 MNHEY, CDR2 SVGAGI. This chain's CDR3 is CASRSSGGAWEQYF. In nucleotides, the CDR3 is TGTGCCAGCCGAAGTAGCGGGGGGGCCTGGGAGCAGTACTTC.

CDR3 in amino acids: CASSIGLAEETQYF. Here the CDR3 DNA reads TGTGCCAGTAGTATCGGACTAGCCGAAGAGACCCAGTACTTC. This chain links TRBV19 with TRBJ2-5; 8 bases are a match to TRBD2. The CDR3 is made up of 14 amino acids. Germline CDR1 is LNHDA and CDR2 is SQIVND (reference sequence). The V segment lost 3 bases and the J segment 3 bases; nucleotides outside the gene matches: 3.

The chain couples TRBV4-2 to TRBJ2-7; 10 bases match TRBD2. The CDR3 spans 15 residues. V was pared by 1 base and J by 3 bases, with 3 bases of the junction left unmatched. Germline V gene sequence: CDR1 LGHNA, CDR2 YNFKEQ. This chain's CDR3 is CASSQGLAGNYEQYF. CDR3 coding DNA: TGTGCCAGCAGCCAAGGACTAGCGGGCAACTACGAGCAGTACTTC.

The chain has TRBV7-2 and TRBJ2-2; a possible D gene is TRBD1 (5 bases). The V gene lost 4 bases and the J gene lost 1 base, with 7 bases spanning the gap. CDR1 SGHTA and CDR2 FQGNSA come from the germline V gene. The CDR3 has 14 amino acids. CDR3 in amino acids: CASSSDRNTGELFF. In DNA, the CDR3 is TGTGCCAGCAGCTCCGACAGGAACACCGGGGAGCTGTTTTTT.

V gene TRBV7-9 combines with J gene TRBJ1-5; a weak D match, TRBD1 (6 bases). Germline V gene data show CDR1 as SEHNR and CDR2 as FQNEAQ (reference sequence). The CDR3 length is 17 residues. V lost 5 bases and J 0 bases, leaving 17 bases between the germline ends. The chain's CDR3 is CASSPGPGHPSNQPQHF. The CDR3 DNA reads as TGTGCCAGCAGCCCCGGGCCGGGACACCCTAGCAATCAGCCCCAGCATTTT.

The CDR3 DNA reads TGTGCCAGCAGTTTAAGGGCAGGGTTGGATGAGCAGTTCTTC. Its translation: CASSLRAGLDEQFF. The chain joins TRBV28 to TRBJ2-1; tentative D call: TRBD1 (5 bases). The CDR3 sequence is 14 residues long. In germline, CDR1 is MDHEN, CDR2 SYDVKM. V lost 2 bases and J lost 8, with 13 bases in between.

The J gene is TRBJ2-3, the V gene TRBV6-5; D is uncertain. Between the trimmed V and J ends, which lost 6 bases and 2 bases, there was a span of 9 bases. CDR3 size: 13 residues. Germline loops: CDR1 MNHEY, CDR2 SVGAGI. CDR3 bases: TGTGCCAGCAGGGCCTCAAACACAGATACGCAGTATTTT. Translation: CASRASNTDTQYF.

This chain connects TRBV7-9 to TRBJ1-1; D is possibly TRBD1 (6 bases). Trimming shortened V by 5 bases and J by 0 bases, and 10 bases separated the two germline ends. The V gene's germline CDR1 is SEHNR and CDR2 FQNEAQ (reference sequence). The CDR3 has 14 residues. Here the CDR3 DNA reads TGTGCCAGCAGCCTACAGGGCCTGAACACTGAAGCTTTCTTT. It translates to CASSLQGLNTEAFF.

The gene calls are TRBV7-3 and TRBJ2-1; D is ambiguous. The germline gives CDR1 SGHTA, CDR2 FQGTGA. The germline V and J ends were trimmed by 2 bases and 5 bases, with 4 bases remaining between them. The CDR3 has 12 amino acids. The CDR3 DNA follows: TGTGCCAGCAGCTTACATGACAATGAGCAGTTCTTC. Protein product: CASSLHDNEQFF.

This clone was observed a single time. The rearrangement links TRBV7-2 to TRBJ1-2; TRBD1 might be the D (5 bases). The CDR3 is 14 residues long. With 0 bases removed from V and 6 bases from J, the gap between germline ends came to 11 bases. Germline assignment: CDR1 SGHTA and CDR2 FQGNSA. CDR3 in DNA: TGTGCCAGCAGCTTAGCCCCAACAGGAAATGGCTACACCTTC. Translating it yields CASSLAPTGNGYTF.

This chain joins TRBV7-2 and TRBJ2-5; 12 bases align to TRBD2. Per germline, CDR1 SGHTA and CDR2 FQGNSA. After removal of 1 base from V and 5 bases from J, the junction contained 5 bases not matched to a gene. The CDR3 has 16 amino acids. The CDR3 nucleotides are TGTGCCAGCAGCTTAGTGCTAGCGGGGGGGCGGGAGACCCAGTACTTC. This codes for CASSLVLAGGRETQYF.

V is TRBV5-1 and J is TRBJ1-2; D is possibly TRBD1 (6 bases). Germline values: CDR1 SGHRS, CDR2 YFSETQ. Trimming took off 5 bases at V and 5 bases at J, with 16 bases between the two ends. The CDR3 is 14 amino acids. In DNA, the CDR3 is TGCGCCAGCAGTCCCGGACAGCCAAGGTATGGCTACACCTTC. Protein product: CASSPGQPRYGYTF.

The chain couples TRBV5-1 to TRBJ2-7; D possibly corresponds to TRBD2 (6 bases). Germline CDR1 and CDR2: SGHRS and YFSETQ. The CDR3 loop spans 15 amino acids. With 3 bases removed from V and 0 bases from J, the gap between germline ends came to 13 bases. CDR3 amino acids: CASSSYSGSSYEQYF. Written as DNA, the CDR3 is TGCGCCAGCAGCTCATATAGCGGAAGCTCCTACGAGCAGTACTTC.

This chain uses TRBV13 with TRBJ1-1; a possible D gene is TRBD1 (5 bases). Per germline, CDR1 PRHDT and CDR2 FYEKMQ (reference sequence). Trimming cost V 0 bases and J 1 base, with 9 bases left between them. The CDR3 covers 15 residues. The CDR3 sequence: CASSLGRGGNTEAFF. For the CDR3, the DNA is TGTGCCAGCAGCTTAGGGCGGGGGGGGAACACTGAAGCTTTCTTT.

The DNA of the CDR3 is TGTGCCAGCAGTTCCCCCAGGGGGTTGAATGAAAAACTGTTTTTT. Its translation is CASSSPRGLNEKLFF. The chain has TRBV28 and TRBJ1-4; 7 nucleotides match TRBD1. This CDR3 spans 15 amino acids. Germline V lookup: CDR1 MDHEN, CDR2 SYDVKM. The V and J ends lost 4 bases and 5 bases, in that order; junction bases with no gene match: 7.

The rearrangement uses TRBV14 and TRBJ2-1, with TRBD2 identical over 12 bases. The CDR3 spans 15 residues. Looked up from germline, CDR1 is SGHDN and CDR2 is FVKESK. Trimming at V came to 4 bases and at J to 6 bases, leaving 4 bases not matched to a gene. The CDR3 region is CASSLGLAGINEQFF. DNA for the CDR3: TGTGCCAGCAGCCTTGGACTAGCGGGAATCAATGAGCAGTTCTTC.

V and J are TRBV19 and TRBJ2-3; 9 bases are shared with TRBD2. The V gene end was trimmed by 6 bases and the J gene end by 2 bases; junction bases not matched to a gene: 3. Germline assignment: CDR1 LNHDA and CDR2 SQIVND (reference sequence). CDR3 length: 14 residues. CDR3 in DNA: TGTGCCAGTAGGACTAGCGGATTCACAGATACGCAGTATTTT. This translates into CASRTSGFTDTQYF.

On this clone: One base separates it from a far larger clone, so it is likely a read error. The CDR3 coding sequence is TGTGCCAGCGGCCGGGGGGGTCAGGTCTCTGGGGCCAACGTCCTGACTTTC. It is translated as CASGRGGQVSGANVLTF. The chain links TRBV7-2 to TRBJ2-6; 8 positions match TRBD2. Per the germline V gene, CDR1 is SGHTA and CDR2 is FQGNSA. The V and J ends lost 8 bases and 0 bases, in that order; junction bases with no gene match: 9. The CDR3 spans 17 residues.

Worth noting for this clone: Different DNA sequences within this sample yield the same CDR3. The chain combines TRBV9 with TRBJ1-1, with unresolved D. CDR1 SGDLS and CDR2 YYNGEE come from the germline V gene. The CDR3 length is 13 residues. V was cut by 3 bases and J by 0 bases, with 6 bases left in between. Here the CDR3 reads CASSGELNTEAFF. The CDR3 DNA sequence: TGTGCCAGCAGCGGGGAGTTGAACACTGAAGCTTTCTTT. The full variable domain, rest sourced from reference TRBV9 and TRBJ1-1, is DSGVTQTPKHLITATGQRVTLRCSPRSGDLSVYWYQQSLDQGLQFLIQYYNGEERAKGNILERFSAQQFPDLHSELNLSSLELGDSALYFCASSGELNTEAFFGQGTRLTVV.